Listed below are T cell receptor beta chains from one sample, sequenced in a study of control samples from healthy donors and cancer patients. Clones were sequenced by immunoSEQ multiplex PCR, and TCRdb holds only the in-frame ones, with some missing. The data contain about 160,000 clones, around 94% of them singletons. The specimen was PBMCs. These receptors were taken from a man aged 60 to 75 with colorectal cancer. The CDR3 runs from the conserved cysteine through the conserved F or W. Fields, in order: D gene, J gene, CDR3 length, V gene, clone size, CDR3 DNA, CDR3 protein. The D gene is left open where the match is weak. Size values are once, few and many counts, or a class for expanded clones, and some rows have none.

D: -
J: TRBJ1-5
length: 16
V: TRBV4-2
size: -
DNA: TGTGCCAGCAGCCAAGATCCGGGGGGGAGCAATCAGCCCCAGCATTTT
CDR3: CASSQDPGGSNQPQHF

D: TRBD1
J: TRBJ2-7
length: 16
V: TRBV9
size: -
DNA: TGTGCCAGCAGCGAACGAGCGACAGGGGGACGCTACGAGCAGTACTTC
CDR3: CASSERATGGRYEQYF

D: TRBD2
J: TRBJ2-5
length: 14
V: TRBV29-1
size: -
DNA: TGCAGCGTTCTAGCGGGGGGCTCCGCAAAGACCCAGTACTTC
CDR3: CSVLAGGSAKTQYF

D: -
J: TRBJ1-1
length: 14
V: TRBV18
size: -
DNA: TGTGCCAGCTCACCCCCCGGGACCGGGTTAGAAGCTTTCTTT
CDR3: CASSPPGTGLEAFF

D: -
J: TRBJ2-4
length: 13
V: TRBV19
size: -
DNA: TGTGCCAGTAGATTAAAGGGCCAAAACATTCAGTACTTC
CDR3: CASRLKGQNIQYF

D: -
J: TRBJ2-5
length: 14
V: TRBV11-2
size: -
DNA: TGTGCCAGCAGCTTATACGGCAGCCAAGAGACCCAGTACTTC
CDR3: CASSLYGSQETQYF

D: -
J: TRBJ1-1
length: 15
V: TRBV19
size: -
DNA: TGTGCCAGTAGTTATTCTGGGCAGGGGCGCGCTGAAGCTTTCTTT
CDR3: CASSYSGQGRAEAFF

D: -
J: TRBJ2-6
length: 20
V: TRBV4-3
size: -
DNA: TGCGCCAGCAGCCAAGACCCCCAGGGTAGTCTTGTAGTAGGGGCCAACGTCCTGACTTTC
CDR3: CASSQDPQGSLVVGANVLTF

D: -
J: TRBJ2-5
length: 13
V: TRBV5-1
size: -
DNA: TGCGCCAGCAGCTTGGCCCAGCAAGAGACCCAGTACTTC
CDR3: CASSLAQQETQYF

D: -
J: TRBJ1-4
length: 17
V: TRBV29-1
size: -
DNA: TGCAGCGTTCTCTTAGTTGCGGGGATCTCAACTAATGAAAAACTGTTTTTT
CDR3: CSVLLVAGISTNEKLFF

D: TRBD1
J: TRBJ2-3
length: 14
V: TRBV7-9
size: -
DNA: TGTGCCAGCAGCTATTCCGGGACAGGGAATACGCAGTATTTT
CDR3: CASSYSGTGNTQYF

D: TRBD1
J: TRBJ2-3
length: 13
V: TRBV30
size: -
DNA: TGTGCCGTGGACAGGGGGCGCACAGATACGCAGTATTTT
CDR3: CAVDRGRTDTQYF

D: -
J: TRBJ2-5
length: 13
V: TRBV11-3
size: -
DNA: TGTGCCAGCAGCTTTCTTAGCGGAGAGACCCAGTACTTC
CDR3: CASSFLSGETQYF

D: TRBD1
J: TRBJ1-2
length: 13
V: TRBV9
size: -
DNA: TGTGCCAGCAGTAACAGGGGGCACTATGGCTACACCTTC
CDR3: CASSNRGHYGYTF

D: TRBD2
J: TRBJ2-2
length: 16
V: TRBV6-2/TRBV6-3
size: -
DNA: TGTGCCAGCAGTTGGCAGGGACTAGCGAACACCGGGGAGCTGTTTTTT
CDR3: CASSWQGLANTGELFF

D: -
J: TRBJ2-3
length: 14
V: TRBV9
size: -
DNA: TGTGCCAGCAGCGTAGTCGAGGCCACAGATACGCAGTATTTT
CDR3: CASSVVEATDTQYF

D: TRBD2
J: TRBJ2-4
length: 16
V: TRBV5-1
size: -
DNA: TGCGCCAGCAGCTCCGGACTAGCGGGGGGGCCGGACATTCAGTACTTC
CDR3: CASSSGLAGGPDIQYF

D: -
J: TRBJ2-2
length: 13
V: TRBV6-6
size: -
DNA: TGTGCCAGCAGCTCCGCTTTCGCCGGGGAGCTGTTTTTT
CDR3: CASSSAFAGELFF

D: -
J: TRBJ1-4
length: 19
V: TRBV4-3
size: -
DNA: TGCGCCAGCAGCCAAGGAATGGCAGTCATCGGCCGTGGTAATGAAAAACTGTTTTTT
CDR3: CASSQGMAVIGRGNEKLFF

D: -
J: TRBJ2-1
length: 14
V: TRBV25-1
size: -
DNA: TGTGCCAGCAGTCTCCCCGGAGGGGTCAATGAGCAGTTCTTC
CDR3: CASSLPGGVNEQFF

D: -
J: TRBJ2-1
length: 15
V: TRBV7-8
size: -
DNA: TGTGCCAGCAGCTTGGGGGGTATTTCCTACAATGAGCAGTTCTTC
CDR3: CASSLGGISYNEQFF

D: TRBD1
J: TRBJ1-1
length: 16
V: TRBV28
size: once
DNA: TGTGCCACCACCGGGACAGGCTTTTTTATGAACACTGAAGCTTTCTTT
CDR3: CATTGTGFFMNTEAFF

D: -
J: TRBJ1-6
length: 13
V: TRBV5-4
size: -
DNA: TGTGCCAGCAGCTTGGCGGGCGCTGGACCCCTCCACTTT
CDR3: CASSLAGAGPLHF

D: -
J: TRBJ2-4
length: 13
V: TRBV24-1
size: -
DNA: TGTGCCACCAGTGACACAAGGGACAACATTCAGTACTTC
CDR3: CATSDTRDNIQYF

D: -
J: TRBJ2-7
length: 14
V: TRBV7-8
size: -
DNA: TGTGCCAGCAGCCTCGAGTCCCGATCCTACGAGCAGTACTTC
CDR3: CASSLESRSYEQYF

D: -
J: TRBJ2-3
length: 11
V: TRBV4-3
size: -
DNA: TGCGCCAGCAGCCTTGGAGATACGCAGTATTTT
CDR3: CASSLGDTQYF

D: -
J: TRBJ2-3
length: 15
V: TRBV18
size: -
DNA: TGTGCCAGCTCGTACGGTAGGACAAGCACAGATACGCAGTATTTT
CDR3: CASSYGRTSTDTQYF

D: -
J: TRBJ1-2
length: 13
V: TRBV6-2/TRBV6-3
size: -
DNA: TGTGCCAGCAGTTCCAGGGATCTCGGAGGCTACACCTTC
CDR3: CASSSRDLGGYTF

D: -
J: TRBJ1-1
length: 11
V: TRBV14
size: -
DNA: TGTGCCAGCAGCAAGAACACTGAAGCTTTCTTT
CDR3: CASSKNTEAFF

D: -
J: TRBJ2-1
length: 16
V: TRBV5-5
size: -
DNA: TGTGCCAGCAGCTTGGAGCCAGGGTGGCCCTACAATGAGCAGTTCTTC
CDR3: CASSLEPGWPYNEQFF

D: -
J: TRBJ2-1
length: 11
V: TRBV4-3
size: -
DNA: TGCGCCAGCAGCCAAGGACAGGAGCAGTTCTTC
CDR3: CASSQGQEQFF

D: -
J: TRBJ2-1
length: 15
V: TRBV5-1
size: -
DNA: TGCGCCAGCAGATTGGACGGGGAATCCTACAATGAGCAGTTCTTC
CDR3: CASRLDGESYNEQFF

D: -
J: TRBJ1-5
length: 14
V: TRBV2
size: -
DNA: TGTGCCAGCAGTGCGAGTCAGGGCAATCAGCCCCAGCATTTT
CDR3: CASSASQGNQPQHF

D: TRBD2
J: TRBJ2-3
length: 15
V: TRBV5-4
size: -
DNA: TGTGCCAGCAGCCCGACTAGCACTAGCACAGATACGCAGTATTTT
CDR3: CASSPTSTSTDTQYF

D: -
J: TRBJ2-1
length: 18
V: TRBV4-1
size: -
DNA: TGCGCCAGCAGCCAAGAGGACAACGCCGGGGGGCTTCACAATGAGCAGTTCTTC
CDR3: CASSQEDNAGGLHNEQFF

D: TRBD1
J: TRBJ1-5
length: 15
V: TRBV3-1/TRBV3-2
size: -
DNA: TGTGCCAGCAGCCCCGACAGGGGTAGCAATCAGCCCCAGCATTTT
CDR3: CASSPDRGSNQPQHF

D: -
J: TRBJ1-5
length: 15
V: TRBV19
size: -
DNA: TGTGCCAGTAGTAGGGACGGTGTAGCGGGTCAGCCCCAGCATTTT
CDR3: CASSRDGVAGQPQHF

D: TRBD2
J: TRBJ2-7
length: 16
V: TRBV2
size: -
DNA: TGTGCCAGCAGTTCAGAACTAGCGGGATCATCCCTCGAGCAGTACTTC
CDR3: CASSSELAGSSLEQYF

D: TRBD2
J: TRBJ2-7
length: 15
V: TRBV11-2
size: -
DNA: TGTGCCAGCAGCTTAGCCGGGCGGGGGGCCTACGAGCAGTACTTC
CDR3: CASSLAGRGAYEQYF

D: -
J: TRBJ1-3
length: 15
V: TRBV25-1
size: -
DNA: TGTGCCAGCAGTGAAATCGGGGACTCTGGAAACACCATATATTTT
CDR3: CASSEIGDSGNTIYF

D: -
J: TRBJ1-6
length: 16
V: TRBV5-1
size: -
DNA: TGCGCCAGCAGCTTGAGCACATTAGGTGTGAATTCACCCCTCCACTTT
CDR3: CASSLSTLGVNSPLHF

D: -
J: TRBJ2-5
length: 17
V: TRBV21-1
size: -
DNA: TGTGCCAGCAGCAAAGCCCTAGCGGGGGCCTACCAAGAGACCCAGTACTTC
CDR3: CASSKALAGAYQETQYF

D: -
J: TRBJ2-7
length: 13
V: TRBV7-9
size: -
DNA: TGTGCCAGCACCCTTGACAATAACTACGAGCAGTACTTC
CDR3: CASTLDNNYEQYF

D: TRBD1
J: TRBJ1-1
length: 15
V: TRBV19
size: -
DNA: TGTGCCAGTAGTAGAACGACAGGGGGCGACACTGAAGCTTTCTTT
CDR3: CASSRTTGGDTEAFF

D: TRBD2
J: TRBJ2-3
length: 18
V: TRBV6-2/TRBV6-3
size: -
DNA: TGTGCCAGCAGCCCGACGGGACTAGCGATTCAATCGACAGATACGCAGTATTTT
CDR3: CASSPTGLAIQSTDTQYF

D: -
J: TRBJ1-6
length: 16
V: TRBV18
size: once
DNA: TGTGCCAGCTCACCCGATTTTCAGGGGATCAATTCACCCCTCCACTTT
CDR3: CASSPDFQGINSPLHF

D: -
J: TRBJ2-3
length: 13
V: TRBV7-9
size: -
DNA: TGTGCCAGCAGCTTGTCGGCGGCAGATACGCAGTATTTT
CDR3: CASSLSAADTQYF

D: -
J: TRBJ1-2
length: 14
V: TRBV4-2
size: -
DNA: TGTGCCAGCAGCCAAGATCGAGGGATTGATGGCTACACCTTC
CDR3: CASSQDRGIDGYTF

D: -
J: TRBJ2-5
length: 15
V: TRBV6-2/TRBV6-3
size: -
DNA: TGTGCCAGCAGTTCACGGGTCGGGGGTGGAGAGACCCAGTACTTC
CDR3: CASSSRVGGGETQYF

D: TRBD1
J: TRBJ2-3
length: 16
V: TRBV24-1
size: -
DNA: TGTGCCACCAGTGACCCCGGACAGGGCGCGACAGATACGCAGTATTTT
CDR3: CATSDPGQGATDTQYF

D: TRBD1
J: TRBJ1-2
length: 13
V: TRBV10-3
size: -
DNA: TGTGCCATCAGTGGGGACAGGGGCTATGGCTACACCTTC
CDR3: CAISGDRGYGYTF

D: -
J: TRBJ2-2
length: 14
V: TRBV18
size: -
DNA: TGTGCCAGCTCACCACCGATAAACACCGGGGAGCTGTTTTTT
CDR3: CASSPPINTGELFF

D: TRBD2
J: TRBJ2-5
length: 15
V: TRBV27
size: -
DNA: TGTGCCAGCAGTTTATTCCCGGGGGGCCAAGAGACCCAGTACTTC
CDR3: CASSLFPGGQETQYF

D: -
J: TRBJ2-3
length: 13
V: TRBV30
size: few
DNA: TGTGCCTGGAGTGTTAACCTTTTAGATACGCAGTATTTT
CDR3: CAWSVNLLDTQYF

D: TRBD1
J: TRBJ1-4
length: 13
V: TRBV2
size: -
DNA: TGTGCCAGCGGTGGGACAGGGGTTGAAAAACTGTTTTTT
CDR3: CASGGTGVEKLFF